This is a list of T cell receptor beta chains from one sample in a study of T cells in tumors after PD-1 blockade. Sequencing was performed with immunoSEQ multiplex PCR; in TCRdb, only in-frame clones are kept and a portion is missing. The sample lists about 8,200 clones, roughly 60% occurring once. This sample comprised tumor tissue, obtained after anti-PD-1 treatment. The source of these receptors is a human donor with basal cell carcinoma. Each CDR3 is given without its conserved first and last residue.

V gene,CDR3 protein
TRBV9,ASSVAWGSSEQY
TRBV5-1,ASSLEVTTGELF
TRBV29-1,SVESGNTEAF
TRBV14,ASSQVRGAHGYT
TRBV6-5,ASSWGHTYGYT
TRBV6-1,ASSERQGRGDTGELF
TRBV10-3,ATLPGQGFREQY
TRBV12-3/TRBV12-4,ASTPRGTGELF
TRBV5-1,ASSVGEATNEKLF
TRBV7-9,ASSLGGRGLGHTDTQY
TRBV12-3/TRBV12-4,ASSVDRGTEAF
TRBV5-4,ASSQDTEYSSYNEQF
TRBV4-1,ASSPGVAGVGEQF
TRBV5-6,ASSLGMATGDNEQF
TRBV6-5,ASRSTTSNQPQH
TRBV28,ASSLRGQGRGTEAF
TRBV2,ASSGTGGDQPQH
TRBV5-4,ASSFTGGLETQY
TRBV18,ASSPSQGGQGQF
TRBV18,ASSPSYGAGETQY
TRBV6-5,ASSYGGGLRQY
TRBV18,ASSPGQGTEQY
TRBV19,ASRGLAGTNEQF
TRBV7-2,ASSSTAKEAQY
TRBV5-5,ASRTEGRGSDTQY
TRBV30,AWNRDSTNYGYT
TRBV5-4,ASSRGEGMNTEAF
TRBV19,ASSKYFTSNQPQH
TRBV7-8,ASSPSQAIYGYT
TRBV5-6,ASSLMRGASTDTQY
TRBV7-9,ASSSSGNSNQPQH
TRBV2,ASTFTGQGVEKLF
TRBV2,ASSVGGGYEQF
TRBV28,ASSTPYEQY
TRBV6-6,ASSFLNTGELF
TRBV4-1,ASSQDGTVNTEAF
TRBV6-5,ASRNGALGETQY
TRBV30,ALRLGLNTEAF
TRBV2,ASSERRGSGYGYT
TRBV28,ASSLLEGIETQY
TRBV15,ATSRDRTNTGELF
TRBV4-2,ASSQVGETGNTIY
TRBV6-5,ASSYSVGPGNTIY
TRBV7-2,ASSLGGTGELF
TRBV5-6,ASSLSLTGVSSPLH
TRBV3-1/TRBV3-2,ASRMWQGGETQY
TRBV4-2,ASSQDNREGETQY
TRBV19,ASSLGNQPQH
TRBV6-6,ASSMDPNYGYT
TRBV30,AWTDLWGNQPQH
TRBV5-4,ASSHGAGLASADTQY
TRBV28,ASSLRGSARGIGEAF
TRBV30,AWARGDPDTQY
TRBV6-5,ASSWSPESDTQY
TRBV3-1/TRBV3-2,ASSQPRTGNTGELF
TRBV30,AGRGGGALSYEQY